The T cell receptor beta chain described here comes from a study of identical twins. The V gene's germline CDR1 is MGHRA and CDR2 YSYEKL. V shed 0 bases and J shed 3 bases, with 11 bases lying between them. The CDR3 runs to 15 residues. This clonotype showed up just a few times. TCRdb reprocessed the 5' RACE reads with MiXCR, giving one entry per CDR3 protein. Here the sample spans about 900,000 distinct CDR3 sequences, 9% to 15% being singletons. Separately, the same data were catalogued under a study of yellow fever vaccine responses in identical twins.

V and J are TRBV4-1 and TRBJ1-1; D is unresolved. The sequence derives from a woman between 18 and 29 years old in good health. The specimen was PBMCs. In nucleotides, the CDR3 is TGCGCCAGCAGCCAAGAAAGGGTAAAGGACACTGAAGCTTTCTTT. As protein: CASSQERVKDTEAFF.